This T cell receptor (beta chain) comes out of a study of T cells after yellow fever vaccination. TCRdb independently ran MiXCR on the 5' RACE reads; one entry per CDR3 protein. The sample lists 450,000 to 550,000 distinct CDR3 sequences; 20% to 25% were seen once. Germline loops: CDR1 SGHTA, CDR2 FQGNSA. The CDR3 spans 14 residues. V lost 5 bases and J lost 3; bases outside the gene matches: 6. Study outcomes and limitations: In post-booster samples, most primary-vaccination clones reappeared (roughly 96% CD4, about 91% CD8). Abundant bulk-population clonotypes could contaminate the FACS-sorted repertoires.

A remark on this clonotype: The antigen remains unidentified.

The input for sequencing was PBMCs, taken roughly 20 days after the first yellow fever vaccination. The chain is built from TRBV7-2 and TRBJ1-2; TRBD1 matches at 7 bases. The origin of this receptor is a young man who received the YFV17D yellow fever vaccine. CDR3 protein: CASSPGGADYGYTF. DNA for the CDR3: TGTGCCAGCAGCCCAGGGGGTGCGGACTATGGCTACACCTTC.